The entry below gives a single TCR beta chain sequence along with its context. This clonotype was counted at least ten times. The antigen it binds to is not known. No base quality values were provided; no much bigger clone lies one nucleotide off. Sequencing was carried out with an Illumina HiSeq 1500. The raw public reads went through TCRdb reprocessing: fastp at Q25, MiXCR clone calling, in-frame beta chains kept. One record per CDR3 amino acid sequence lists the most common genes and DNA. In all, the sample holds fewer than 850,000 distinct CDR3 sequences, and about 27% of those were seen once. The ten top clones hold around 12% of the sample. This sample is drawn from a study of T cell repertoires in cytomegalovirus infection (dated by TCRdb to about 2019). For the wider study: Alongside well-studied HLA-B-restricted epitopes, the peptide stimulations were aimed at recently identified HLA-C-restricted CMV epitopes, whose presentation resists viral immunomodulation. Donor HLA type was relevant to the analysis, because carriage of CMV infection together with the matching HLA type was indicated by public TCR beta signatures. Summary of the overall study and its limitations: Carriers of CMV infection plus the relevant HLA type were discriminated by the cumulative frequency of public TCR beta family members in the study cohort and in an independent roughly 340-donor cohort. The ex vivo response was dominated by HLA-C-restricted CMV-specific TCR beta clonotypes, which also provided the single most frequent clonotype in two of eight donors.

The germline V gene (reference sequence) supplies CDR1 SEHNR and CDR2 FQNEAQ. The CDR3 spans 14 residues, from the cysteine through the phenylalanine. The only DNA kept is the CDR3, 42 bases in frame from the first base. V sheds 7 bases and J sheds 7 bases, leaving 19 bases between their ends. The treatment or condition tag for this specimen amounts to: in vitro stimulation with specific CMV peptide epitopes to enrich CMV-specific T cells. This TCR was sampled from a human donor in good health (CMV status not recorded). Some clones in this sample may be carry-over from other donors' samples. The source was cultured CD8+ T cells from PBMCs, collected from culture after CMV antigen stimulation. This chain joins TRBV7-9 to TRBJ1-2; the D gene is perhaps TRBD1, on 5 matching bases. The nucleotide sequence reads as follows: TGTGCCAGCACCTTCCACGGGGGGGACGGTGGCTACACCTTC. This translates into CASTFHGGDGGYTF. The reference TRBV7-9 and TRBJ1-2 proteins fill in what lies around the CDR3, so the full variable domain reads DTGVSQNPRHKITKRGQNVTFRCDPISEHNRLYWYRQTLGQGPEFLTYFQNEAQLEKSRLLSDRFSAERPKGSFSTLEIQRTEQGDSAMYLCASTFHGGDGGYTFGSGTRLTVV.